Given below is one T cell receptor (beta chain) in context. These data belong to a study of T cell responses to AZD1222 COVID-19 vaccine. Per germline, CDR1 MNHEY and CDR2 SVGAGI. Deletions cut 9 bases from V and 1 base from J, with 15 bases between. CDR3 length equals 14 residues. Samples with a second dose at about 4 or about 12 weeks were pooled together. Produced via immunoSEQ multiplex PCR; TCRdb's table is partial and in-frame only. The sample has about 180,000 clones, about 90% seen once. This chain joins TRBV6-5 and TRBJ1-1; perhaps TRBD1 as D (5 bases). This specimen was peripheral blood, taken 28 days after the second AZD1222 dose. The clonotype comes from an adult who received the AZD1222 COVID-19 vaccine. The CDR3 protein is CASGADTRNTEAFF. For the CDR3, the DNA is TGTGCCAGTGGGGCAGATACAAGGAACACTGAAGCTTTCTTT.